The 2 T cell receptor beta chains below all came from one sample that was sequenced in a study of identical twins. TCRdb ran MiXCR on the 5' RACE reads and lists one entry per CDR3 protein. The sample yields 500,000 to 550,000 distinct CDR3 sequences, around 22% seen once. The data were also submitted as part of a second study, on yellow fever vaccine responses in identical twins.

Sample: CD4+ T cells sorted from blood. These receptors all stem from a woman between 18 and 29 years old in good health.

This clonotype turned up a few times. The J gene is TRBJ2-2, the V gene TRBV4-1, with 9 bases identical to TRBD2. CDR1 is MGHRA, CDR2 YSYEKL, per germline. Germline trimming cut 2 bases from V and 0 bases from J; bases unmatched to any gene: 10. The CDR3 sequence is 19 residues long. The CDR3 bases are TGCGCCAGCAGCCAACCCGGACGGGCTAGCGGGGCGAACACCGGGGAGCTGTTTTTT. Protein product: CASSQPGRASGANTGELFF.

This clonotype was seen a handful of times. The V call is TRBV4-1, the J call TRBJ2-1; D call uncertain. The V gene's germline CDR1 is MGHRA and CDR2 YSYEKL. CDR3 length: 15 amino acids. The ends were cut back, 3 bases at V and 0 bases at J, with 9 bases in the middle. For the CDR3, the DNA is TGCGCCAGCAGCCAGACACCTAGCTCCTACAATGAGCAGTTCTTC. Its protein product is CASSQTPSSYNEQFF.